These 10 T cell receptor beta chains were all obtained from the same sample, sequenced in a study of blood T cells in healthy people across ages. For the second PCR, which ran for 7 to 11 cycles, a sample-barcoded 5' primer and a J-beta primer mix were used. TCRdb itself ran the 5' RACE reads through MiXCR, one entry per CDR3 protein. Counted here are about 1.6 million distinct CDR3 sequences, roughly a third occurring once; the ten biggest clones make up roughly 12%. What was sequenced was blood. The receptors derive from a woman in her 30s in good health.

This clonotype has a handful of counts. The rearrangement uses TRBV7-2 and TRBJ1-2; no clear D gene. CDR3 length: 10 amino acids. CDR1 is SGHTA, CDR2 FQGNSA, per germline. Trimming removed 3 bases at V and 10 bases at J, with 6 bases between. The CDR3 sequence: CASSFGVYTF. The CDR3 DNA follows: TGTGCCAGCAGCTTCGGAGTCTACACCTTC.

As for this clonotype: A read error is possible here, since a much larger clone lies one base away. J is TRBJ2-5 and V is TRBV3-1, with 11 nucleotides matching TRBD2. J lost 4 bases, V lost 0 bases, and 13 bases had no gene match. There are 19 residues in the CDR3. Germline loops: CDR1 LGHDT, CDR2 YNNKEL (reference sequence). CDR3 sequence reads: CASSQDRASGRYGPETQYF. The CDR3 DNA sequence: TGTGCCAGCAGCCAAGATCGGGCTAGCGGGAGGTACGGGCCAGAGACCCAGTACTTC.

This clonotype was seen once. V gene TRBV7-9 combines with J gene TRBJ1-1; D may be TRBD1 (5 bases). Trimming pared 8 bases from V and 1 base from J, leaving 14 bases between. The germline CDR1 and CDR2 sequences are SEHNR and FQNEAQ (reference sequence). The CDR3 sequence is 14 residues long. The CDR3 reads CASRGLPSNTEAFF. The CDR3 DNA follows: TGTGCCAGCCGGGGACTCCCCTCGAACACTGAAGCTTTCTTT. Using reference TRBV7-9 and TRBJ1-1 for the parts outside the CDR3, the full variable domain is DTGVSQNPRHKITKRGQNVTFRCDPISEHNRLYWYRQTLGQGPEFLTYFQNEAQLEKSRLLSDRFSAERPKGSFSTLEIQRTEQGDSAMYLCASRGLPSNTEAFFGQGTRLTVV.

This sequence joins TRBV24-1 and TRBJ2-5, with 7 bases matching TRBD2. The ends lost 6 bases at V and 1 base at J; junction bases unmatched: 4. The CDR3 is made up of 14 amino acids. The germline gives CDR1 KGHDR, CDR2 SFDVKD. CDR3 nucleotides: TGTGCCACCAGTATATCTAGCGGCCAAGAGACCCAGTACTTC. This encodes CATSISSGQETQYF.

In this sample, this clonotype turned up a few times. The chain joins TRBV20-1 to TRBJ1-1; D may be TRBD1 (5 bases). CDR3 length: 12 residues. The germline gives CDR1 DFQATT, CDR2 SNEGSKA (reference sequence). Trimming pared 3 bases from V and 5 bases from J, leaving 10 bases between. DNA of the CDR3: TGCAGTGCTAGTCCCGGGGGAACTGAAGCTTTCTTT. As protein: CSASPGGTEAFF.

CDR3 coding DNA: TGTGCCAGCAGGACCGGGACAGGGATTTGGGAGACCCAGTACTTC. Amino acid sequence: CASRTGTGIWETQYF. The chain recombines TRBV7-2 with TRBJ2-5; the match to TRBD1 covers 9 bases. The CDR3 totals 15 residues. Germline V lookup: CDR1 SGHTA, CDR2 FQGNSA. The junction had 10 bases not matched to a gene; V was cut back by 6 bases and J by 5 bases. Full variable domain (outside the CDR3, taken from reference TRBV7-2 and TRBJ2-5): GAGVSQSPSNKVTEKGKDVELRCDPISGHTALYWYRQSLGQGLEFLIYFQGNSAPDKSGLPSDRFSAERTGGSVSTLTIQRTQQEDSAVYLCASRTGTGIWETQYFGPGTRLLVL.

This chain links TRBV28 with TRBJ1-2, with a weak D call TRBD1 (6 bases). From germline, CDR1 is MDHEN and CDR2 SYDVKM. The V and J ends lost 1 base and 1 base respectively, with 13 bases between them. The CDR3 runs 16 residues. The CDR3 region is CASSLLYRVINYGYTF. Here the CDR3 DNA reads TGTGCCAGCAGTTTATTATACAGGGTGATTAACTATGGCTACACCTTC.

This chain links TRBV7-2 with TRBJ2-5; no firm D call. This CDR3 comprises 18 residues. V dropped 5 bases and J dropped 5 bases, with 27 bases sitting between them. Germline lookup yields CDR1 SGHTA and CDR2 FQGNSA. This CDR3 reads CASSRHPVGSSMEETQYF. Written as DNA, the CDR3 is TGTGCCAGCAGCAGACACCCGGTCGGCTCCAGTATGGAGGAGACCCAGTACTTC.

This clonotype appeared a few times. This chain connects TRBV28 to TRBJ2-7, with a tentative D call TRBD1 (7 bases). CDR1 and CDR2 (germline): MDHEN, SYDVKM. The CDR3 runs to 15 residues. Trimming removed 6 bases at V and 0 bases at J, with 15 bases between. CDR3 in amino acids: CASSPFRGASYEQYF. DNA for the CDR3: TGTGCCAGCAGCCCCTTCAGGGGGGCCTCCTACGAGCAGTACTTC.

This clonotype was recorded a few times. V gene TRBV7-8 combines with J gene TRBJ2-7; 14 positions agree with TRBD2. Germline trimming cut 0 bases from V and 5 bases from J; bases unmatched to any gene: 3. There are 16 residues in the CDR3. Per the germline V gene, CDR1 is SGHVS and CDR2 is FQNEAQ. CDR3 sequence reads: CASSLAGLAGVHEQYF. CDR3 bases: TGTGCCAGCAGCTTAGCGGGACTAGCGGGGGTCCACGAGCAGTACTTC.